Listed below are T cell receptor beta chains from one sample, sequenced in a study of T cell changes during pregnancy in multiple sclerosis. Repertoires were generated with immunoSEQ multiplex PCR, while TCRdb's copy carries only in-frame clones and drops some. Of roughly 80,000 clones listed, just over 90% were seen once; the top ten hold 2.6%. Sequenced here: peripheral blood, sampled before pregnancy. Source of these receptors: a female donor with multiple sclerosis, enrolled in a pregnancy study. Each CDR3 is given with its conserved first and last residue. The D gene is left open where the match is weak. Only part of the rows carry a size: once, few, many, or a class if the clone is expanded.

v_call	clone_size	d_call	j_call	cdr3_nt	cdr3_aa
TRBV5-6	NA	NA	TRBJ1-2	TGTGCCAGCAGCTTGGACGGCGGCAGGGTATATGGCTACACCTTC	CASSLDGGRVYGYTF
TRBV14	NA	TRBD2	TRBJ2-1	TGTGCCAGCAGCCAAAATCTGCCGTGGGGAGGGCAGAATGAGCAGTTCTTC	CASSQNLPWGGQNEQFF
TRBV29-1	few	TRBD1	TRBJ1-1	TGCAGCGTCCAGGGGGCTAGAGCTGAAGCTTTCTTT	CSVQGARAEAFF
TRBV27	NA	TRBD2	TRBJ2-1	TGTGCCAGCAGTTCTAAAGCGGGAGTGTCAGGTGAGCAGTTCTTC	CASSSKAGVSGEQFF
TRBV5-1	NA	TRBD1	TRBJ1-1	TGCGCCAGCAGCTTCGGACAGGGGAGCACTGAAGCTTTCTTT	CASSFGQGSTEAFF
TRBV5-4	NA	NA	TRBJ1-1	TGTGCCAGCAGCTTGAGTTCAGGGCCAAACACTGAAGCTTTCTTT	CASSLSSGPNTEAFF
TRBV7-8	NA	TRBD1	TRBJ2-5	TGTGCCAGCAGCTTAATAGGGAGAGCAGGGGGTAAGGAGACCCAGTACTTC	CASSLIGRAGGKETQYF
TRBV2	NA	NA	TRBJ2-2	TGTGCCTCCGCGGTTACGAACACCGGGGAGCTGTTTTTT	CASAVTNTGELFF
TRBV6-1	NA	NA	TRBJ1-2	TGTGCCAGCAGTGATTTTGCGTTGAGAGACTATGGCTACACCTTC	CASSDFALRDYGYTF
TRBV6-1	NA	NA	TRBJ2-1	TGTGCCAGCAGTGGACCAGGCAATGAGCAGTTCTTC	CASSGPGNEQFF
TRBV5-1	NA	NA	TRBJ2-5	TGCGCCAGCAGCTTGCCGGGCCAAGAGACCCAGTACTTC	CASSLPGQETQYF
TRBV4-1	NA	NA	TRBJ2-3	TGCGCCAGCAGCCAAGATCCAGGAGGAGATACGCAGTATTTT	CASSQDPGGDTQYF
TRBV7-2	NA	TRBD2	TRBJ2-5	TGTGCCAGCAGCTCCCAGGGCGGGAGAAGGGGGACCCAGTACTTC	CASSSQGGRRGTQYF
TRBV19	NA	TRBD1	TRBJ1-1	TGTGCCAGTAGCCGACAGGGCCGACGATGGACTGAAGCTTTCTTT	CASSRQGRRWTEAFF
TRBV28	NA	NA	TRBJ2-4	TGTGCCAGCACTTTGAGGTTTCAGTACTTC	CASTLRFQYF
TRBV19	NA	NA	TRBJ1-2	TGTGCCAGTAGTATAGATCGGGGGGCTGGCTACACCTTC	CASSIDRGAGYTF
TRBV14	once	NA	TRBJ2-1	TGTGCCAGCAGCCCTGCGGACTTTTCACACTACAATGAGCAGTTCTTC	CASSPADFSHYNEQFF
TRBV5-1	NA	NA	TRBJ2-2	TGCGCCAGCTTAACAGATGCGAACACCGGGGAGCTGTTTTTT	CASLTDANTGELFF
TRBV5-1	NA	NA	TRBJ2-7	TGCGCCAGCAGCTTGGCCGGAGGGGCCGGGACCGCTCGCTACGAGCAGTACTTC	CASSLAGGAGTARYEQYF
TRBV7-9	NA	NA	TRBJ2-5	TGTGCCAGCAGCTTAGGGACAGTCCAAGAGACCCAGTACTTC	CASSLGTVQETQYF
TRBV7-2	NA	TRBD2	TRBJ2-5	TGTGCCAGCAGCTTAGGGGAGCGGGGCCTAATCCAAGAGACCCAGTACTTC	CASSLGERGLIQETQYF
TRBV5-1	NA	NA	TRBJ2-1	TGCGCCAGCAGCTTCGATTGGGGGCCGAATGAGCAGTTCTTC	CASSFDWGPNEQFF
TRBV5-1	NA	NA	TRBJ2-1	TGCGCCAGCACCGAAGGAAGTGTTGTGGTTTTCGGGACCTACAATGAGCAGTTCTTC	CASTEGSVVVFGTYNEQFF
TRBV6-5	NA	TRBD1	TRBJ2-1	TGTGCCAGCAGTTACTCCGGGACAGGGCAGGCTGAGCAGTTCTTC	CASSYSGTGQAEQFF
TRBV27	NA	NA	TRBJ1-2	TGTGCCAGCAGACCAACGGACAAAGGCCACTATGGCTACACCTTC	CASRPTDKGHYGYTF
TRBV5-8	NA	TRBD2	TRBJ2-7	TGTGCCAGCAGCTTGAAGGGATCGGGCGGGAGTCAGTACTTC	CASSLKGSGGSQYF
TRBV4-1	NA	NA	TRBJ2-1	TGCGCCAGCAGCCAATCCGGCGGCTTCTCCTACAATGAGCAGTTCTTC	CASSQSGGFSYNEQFF
TRBV29-1	NA	NA	TRBJ2-3	TGCAGCGTCGCCCTGCTGATAGGCACAGATACGCAGTATTTT	CSVALLIGTDTQYF
TRBV7-6	NA	NA	TRBJ2-1	TGTGCCAGCAGCTTGCCTAACCACAATGAGCAGTTCTTC	CASSLPNHNEQFF
TRBV4-1	once	NA	TRBJ2-1	TGCGCCGGCTCCGGGGGTTTCGGGTGGGAGCAGTTCTTC	CAGSGGFGWEQFF
TRBV9	NA	TRBD2	TRBJ2-7	TGTGCCAGCAGCGTTGGAAGCGGGACGGGCTCTTACGAGCAGTACTTC	CASSVGSGTGSYEQYF
TRBV5-4	NA	TRBD2	TRBJ2-1	TGTGCCAGCAGCTTAAGAGTAGGGGCTAGCGGGAGGACAAGTGAGCAGTTCTTC	CASSLRVGASGRTSEQFF
TRBV27	NA	TRBD1	TRBJ2-1	TGTGCCAGCAGTTTATCGGGCAGGGGGCAGGATGAGCAGTTCTTC	CASSLSGRGQDEQFF